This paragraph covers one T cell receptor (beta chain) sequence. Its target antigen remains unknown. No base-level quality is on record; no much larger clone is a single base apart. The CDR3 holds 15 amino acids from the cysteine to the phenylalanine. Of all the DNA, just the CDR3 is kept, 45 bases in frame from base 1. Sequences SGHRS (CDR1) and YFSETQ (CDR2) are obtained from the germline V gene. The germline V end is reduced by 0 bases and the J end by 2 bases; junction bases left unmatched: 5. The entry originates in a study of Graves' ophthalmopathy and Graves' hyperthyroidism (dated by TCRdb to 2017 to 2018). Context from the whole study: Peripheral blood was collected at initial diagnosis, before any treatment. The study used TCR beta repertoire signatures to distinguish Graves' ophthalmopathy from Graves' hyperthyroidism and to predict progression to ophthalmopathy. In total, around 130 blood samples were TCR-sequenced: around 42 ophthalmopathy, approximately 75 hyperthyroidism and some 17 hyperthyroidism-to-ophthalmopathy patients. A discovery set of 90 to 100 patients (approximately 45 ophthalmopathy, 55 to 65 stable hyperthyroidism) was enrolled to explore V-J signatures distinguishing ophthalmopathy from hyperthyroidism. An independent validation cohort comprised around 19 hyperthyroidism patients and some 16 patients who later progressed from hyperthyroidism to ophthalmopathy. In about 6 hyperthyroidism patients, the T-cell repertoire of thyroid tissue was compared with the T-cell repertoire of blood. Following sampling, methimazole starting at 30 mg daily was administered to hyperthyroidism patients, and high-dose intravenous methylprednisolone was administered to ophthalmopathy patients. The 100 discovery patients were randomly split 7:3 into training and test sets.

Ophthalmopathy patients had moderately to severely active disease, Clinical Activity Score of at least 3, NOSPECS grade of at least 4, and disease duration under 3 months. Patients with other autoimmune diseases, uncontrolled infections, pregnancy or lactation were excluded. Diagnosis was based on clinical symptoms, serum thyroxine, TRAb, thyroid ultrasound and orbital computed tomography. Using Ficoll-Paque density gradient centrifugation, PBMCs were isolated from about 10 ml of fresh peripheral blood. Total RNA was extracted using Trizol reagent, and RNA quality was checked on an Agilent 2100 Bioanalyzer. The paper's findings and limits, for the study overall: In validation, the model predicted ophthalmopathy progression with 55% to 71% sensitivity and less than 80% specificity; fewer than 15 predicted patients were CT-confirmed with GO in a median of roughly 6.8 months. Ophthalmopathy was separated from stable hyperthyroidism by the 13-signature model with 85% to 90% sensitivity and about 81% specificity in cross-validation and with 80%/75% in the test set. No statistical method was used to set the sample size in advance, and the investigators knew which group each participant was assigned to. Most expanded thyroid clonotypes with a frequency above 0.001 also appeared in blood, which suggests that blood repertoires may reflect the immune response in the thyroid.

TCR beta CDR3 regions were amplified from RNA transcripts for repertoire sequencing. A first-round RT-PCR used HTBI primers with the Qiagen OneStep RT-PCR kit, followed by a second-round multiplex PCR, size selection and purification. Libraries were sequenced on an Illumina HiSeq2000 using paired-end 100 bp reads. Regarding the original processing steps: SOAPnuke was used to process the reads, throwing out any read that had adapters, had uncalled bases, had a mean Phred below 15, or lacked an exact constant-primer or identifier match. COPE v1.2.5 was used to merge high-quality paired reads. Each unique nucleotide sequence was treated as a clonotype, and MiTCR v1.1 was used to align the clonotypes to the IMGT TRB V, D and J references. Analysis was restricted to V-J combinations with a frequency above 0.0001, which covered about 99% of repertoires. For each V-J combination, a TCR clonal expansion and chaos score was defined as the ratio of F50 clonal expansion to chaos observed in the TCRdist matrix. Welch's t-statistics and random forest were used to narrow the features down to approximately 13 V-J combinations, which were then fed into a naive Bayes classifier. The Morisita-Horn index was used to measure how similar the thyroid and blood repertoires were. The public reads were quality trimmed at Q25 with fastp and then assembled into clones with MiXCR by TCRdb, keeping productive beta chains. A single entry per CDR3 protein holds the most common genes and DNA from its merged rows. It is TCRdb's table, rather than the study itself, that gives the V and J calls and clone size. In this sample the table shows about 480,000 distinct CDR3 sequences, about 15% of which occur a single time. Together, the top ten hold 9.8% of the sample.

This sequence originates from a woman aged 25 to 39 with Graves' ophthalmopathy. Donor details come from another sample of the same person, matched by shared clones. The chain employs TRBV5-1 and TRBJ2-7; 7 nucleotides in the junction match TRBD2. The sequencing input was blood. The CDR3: CASSLVWGGTYEQYF. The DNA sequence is TGCGCCAGCAGCTTGGTGTGGGGGGGGACCTACGAGCAGTACTTC.